This T cell receptor (beta chain) stems from a study of blood T cell repertoires in COVID-19. On the study more broadly: Samples taken during acute and convalescent COVID-19 were collected in the United States, Italy and Spain. PBMCs, B-cell-depleted T cells, or T cells were the source of the cDNA or gDNA that made up the material.

There are 13 residues in the CDR3. Trimming removed 4 bases from V and 7 bases from J, with 11 bases in between. Germline CDR1 and CDR2: SNHLY and FYNNEI. Seattle patient enrollment occurred during active infection, with longitudinal follow-up thereafter. In the original analysis: Nucleated cell counts were estimated from reference gene primer amplification. Produced via immunoSEQ multiplex PCR; TCRdb's table is partial and in-frame only. The V and J calls and clone size come from that table; D and trimming were worked out from the DNA. In the table there are roughly 190,000 clones, about 85% of which are singletons.

The TCR comes from a woman in her 70s with COVID-19, enrolled during active disease. Input material: peripheral blood. This sequence joins TRBV2 and TRBJ2-1, with unresolved D. CDR3 nucleotides: TGTGCCAGCAGTGCATTAGCTTGGAATGAGCAGTTCTTC. Protein: CASSALAWNEQFF.